The entry that follows covers one TCR beta chain sequence. Its specificity is unknown. This sample is part of a study of shared clonotypes between healthy human individuals. In the study overall: Each donor's CD4 naive and CD4 memory cells filled three plates apiece, CD8 naive two, and CD8 memory one.

There are 14 residues in the CDR3. Into CD45RA+ naive and CD45RA-negative memory subsets, the CD4+ cells were split. Clones were sequenced by immunoSEQ multiplex PCR, and TCRdb holds only the in-frame ones, with some missing. The sample gives roughly 2 million clones, under 97% of which show up once; roughly 0.13% is in the top ten. Study outcomes and limitations: Clonotypes not shared had lower generation probabilities than those common to all four donors.

V gene TRBV21-1 combines with J gene TRBJ2-3; the table's D call of TRBD1 was not tested on the DNA. TRBV21-1 is a pseudogene locus. Input material: naive CD4+ T cells sorted from blood. Sample subset: CD45RA+ positively selected. The TCR sequence derives from a man aged 18 to 35 in good health. The CDR3 DNA reads TGTGCCAGCAGCGGGGACAAATTTGGAGATACGCAGTATTTT. Its translation is CASSGDKFGDTQYF.